This TCR beta chain was sequenced for a study of cytomegalovirus exposure and HLA in healthy donors. A multiplex PCR was run with 60 Vbeta primers and 13 Jbeta primers. Repertoires were generated with immunoSEQ multiplex PCR, while TCRdb's copy carries only in-frame clones and drops some. The data show around 77,000 clones, and the top ten clones hold roughly 13%. The origin of this receptor is a man aged 45-60 years in good health and CMV-seropositive. The sequenced sample consisted of PBMCs.

Written as DNA, the CDR3 is TGTGCCAGCAGCTTAGGGGGGGACAATCAGCCCCAGCATTTT. Its protein is CASSLGGDNQPQHF. The chain is built from TRBV7-2 and TRBJ1-5; possible D gene TRBD1, 5 bases. Germline CDR1 SGHTA, CDR2 FQGNSA. This CDR3 has 14 amino acids. Between the trimmed V and J ends, which lost 1 base and 3 bases, there was a span of 7 bases.